This T cell receptor (beta chain) was sequenced for a study of blood T cell repertoires in COVID-19. Study summary: Sites in the United States, Italy and Spain provided acute and convalescent COVID-19 samples. From T cells, B-cell-depleted T cells, or PBMCs came the material, which was cDNA or gDNA.

Original processing notes: It was from reference gene primer amplification that nucleated cell counts were estimated. Sequenced by immunoSEQ multiplex PCR; TCRdb stores in-frame clones only, minus some. For V, J and clone size, that table is used; D and trimming come from the DNA. The sample lists 250,000 to 300,000 clones, approximately 83% seen once, with roughly 11% in the top ten. The germline V and J ends were trimmed by 6 bases and 2 bases, with 11 bases remaining between them. CDR3 length equals 14 residues. CDR1 and CDR2 from the germline V gene are SNHLY and FYNNEI. The gene calls are TRBV2 and TRBJ1-5; possibly TRBD1 for D (6 bases). The receptor was derived from a woman aged 65 to 85 with acute or convalescent COVID-19. The specimen sequenced was peripheral blood. This CDR3 is CASSTRQGNQPQHF. For the CDR3, the DNA is TGTGCCAGCAGCACCCGACAGGGCAATCAGCCCCAGCATTTT.